This TCR beta chain was observed in a study of T cells after yellow fever vaccination. General study results and limits: By day 5 rather than day 15, the secondary response had peaked, though it was weaker. Primary-vaccination clones mostly resurfaced post-booster (around 95% CD4, roughly 90% CD8).

About this clonotype: At one end, the junction sequence differs from germline, possibly due to a read error.

TCRdb analysed the 5' RACE reads with MiXCR anew, one entry per CDR3 protein. The repertoire has 10,000 or so distinct CDR3 sequences, roughly 6.1% of them found once; the top ten carry roughly 0.9%. Material: PBMCs, either bulk or a sorted T-cell subset (CD4+, CD8+, memory, or dextramer-sorted; not recorded which), obtained on the day of the yellow fever booster vaccination. The sequence came from a young man who received the YFV17D yellow fever vaccine.

The CDR3 loop reads CACSIQGQVELGANVLTF. The DNA of the CDR3 is TGTGCCTGCAGCATCCAAGGACAGGTAGAGCTCGGGGCCAACGTCCTGACTTTC. V usage is TRBV3-1 and J usage is TRBJ2-6, with 7 nucleotides matching TRBD1. This CDR3 comprises 18 residues. The V gene's germline CDR1 is LGHDT and CDR2 YNNKEL (reference sequence).